This T cell receptor beta chain is from a study of T-cell reconstitution after alpha-beta-depleted transplantation in children. The CDR3 totals 13 residues. Germline CDR1 reads SQVTM; CDR2 reads ANQGSEA. The V and J ends lost 4 bases and 9 bases, in that order; junction bases with no gene match: 5. Only a few counts were recorded for this clonotype. Molecular barcoding with unique molecular identifiers was used for the TCRbeta library. TCRdb re-analysed the PCR reads in MiXCR, keeping a single row per CDR3 protein. This sample carries 600,000 or so distinct CDR3 sequences, 23% of them seen once, and the ten largest clones take 13% to 15%.

The receptor was derived from a boy under three years old who had a stem cell transplant for acute myeloid leukemia, so the T cells may come from the graft donor. The chain combines TRBV29-1 with TRBJ2-4; 11 bases agree with TRBD1. The sequences come from PBMCs, mostly from graft donor cells, collected 360 days after TCRalphabeta/CD19-depleted stem cell transplant. CDR3 amino acids: CSVVWGTGGIQYF. CDR3 sequence (DNA): TGCAGCGTTGTTTGGGGGACAGGGGGCATTCAGTACTTC. Full variable domain (remainder filled in from reference TRBV29-1 and TRBJ2-4): SAVISQKPSRDICQRGTSLTIQCQVDSQVTMMFWYRQQPGQSLTLIATANQGSEATYESGFVIDKFPISRPNLTFSTLTVSNMSPEDSSIYLCSVVWGTGGIQYFGAGTRLSVL.